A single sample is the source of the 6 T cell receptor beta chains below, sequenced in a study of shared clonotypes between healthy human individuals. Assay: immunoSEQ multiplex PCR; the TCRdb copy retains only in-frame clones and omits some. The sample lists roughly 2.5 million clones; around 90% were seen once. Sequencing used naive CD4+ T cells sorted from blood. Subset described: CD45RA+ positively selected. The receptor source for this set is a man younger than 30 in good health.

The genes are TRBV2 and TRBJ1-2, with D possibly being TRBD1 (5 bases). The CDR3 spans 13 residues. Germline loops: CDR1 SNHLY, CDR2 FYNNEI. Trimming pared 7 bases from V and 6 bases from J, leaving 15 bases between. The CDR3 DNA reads TGTGCCAGCAAGGCCAGGGCCTTAGATGGCTACACCTTC. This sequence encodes CASKARALDGYTF.

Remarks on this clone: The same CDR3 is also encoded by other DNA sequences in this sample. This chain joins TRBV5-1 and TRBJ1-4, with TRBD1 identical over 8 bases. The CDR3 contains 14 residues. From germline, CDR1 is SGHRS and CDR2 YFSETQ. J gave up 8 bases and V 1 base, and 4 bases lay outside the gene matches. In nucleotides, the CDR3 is TGCGCCAGCAGCTTGACAGGGGGAGGCGAAAAACTGTTTTTT. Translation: CASSLTGGGEKLFF.

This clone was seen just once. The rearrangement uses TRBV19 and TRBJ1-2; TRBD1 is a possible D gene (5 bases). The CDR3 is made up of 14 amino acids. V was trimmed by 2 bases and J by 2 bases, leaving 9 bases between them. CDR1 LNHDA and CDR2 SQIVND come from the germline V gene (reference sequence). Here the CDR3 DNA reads TGTGCCAGTAGTATAACCCGACAGAACTATGGCTACACCTTC. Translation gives CASSITRQNYGYTF.

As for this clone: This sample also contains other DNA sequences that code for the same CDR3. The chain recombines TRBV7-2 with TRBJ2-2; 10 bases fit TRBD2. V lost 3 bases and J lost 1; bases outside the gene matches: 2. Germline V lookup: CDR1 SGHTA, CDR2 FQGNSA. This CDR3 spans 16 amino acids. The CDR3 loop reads CASSLRLAGNTGELFF. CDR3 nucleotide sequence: TGTGCCAGCAGCTTGAGACTAGCGGGGAACACCGGGGAGCTGTTTTTT.

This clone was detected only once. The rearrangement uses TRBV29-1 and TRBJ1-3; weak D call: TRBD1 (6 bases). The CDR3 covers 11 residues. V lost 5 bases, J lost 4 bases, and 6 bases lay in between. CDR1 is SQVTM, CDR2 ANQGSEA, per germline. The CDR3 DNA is TGCAGCGTTCAGGGGGGAAACACCATATATTTT. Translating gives CSVQGGNTIYF.

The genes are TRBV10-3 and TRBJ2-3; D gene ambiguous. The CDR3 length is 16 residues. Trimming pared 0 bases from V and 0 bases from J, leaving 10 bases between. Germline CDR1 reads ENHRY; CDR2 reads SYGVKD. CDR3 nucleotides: TGTGCCATCAGTGAGTCGGGGTACGGTAGCACAGATACGCAGTATTTT. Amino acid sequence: CAISESGYGSTDTQYF.